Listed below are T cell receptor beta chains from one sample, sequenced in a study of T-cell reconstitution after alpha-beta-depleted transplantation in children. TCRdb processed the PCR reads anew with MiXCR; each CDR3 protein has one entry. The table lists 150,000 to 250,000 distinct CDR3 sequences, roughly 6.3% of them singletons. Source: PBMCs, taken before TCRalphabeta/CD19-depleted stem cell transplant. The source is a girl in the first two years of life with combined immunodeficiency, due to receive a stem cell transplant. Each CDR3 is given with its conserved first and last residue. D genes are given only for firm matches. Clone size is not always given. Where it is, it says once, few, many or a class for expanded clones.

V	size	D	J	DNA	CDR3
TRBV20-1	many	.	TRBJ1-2	TGCAGTGCTAGAGAAAAGAATAACTATGGCTACACCTTC	CSAREKNNYGYTF
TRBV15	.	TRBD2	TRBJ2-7	TGTGCCACCAGCAGAGATGGGCTAGCGGGGGACGAGCAGTACTTC	CATSRDGLAGDEQYF
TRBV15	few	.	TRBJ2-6	TGTGCCACCGGTGTTATAGGGGGCTCTGGGGCCAACGTCCTGACTTTC	CATGVIGGSGANVLTF
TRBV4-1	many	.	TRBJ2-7	TGCGCCAGCAGCCAAATAGGGATGTCCTACGAGCAGTACTTC	CASSQIGMSYEQYF
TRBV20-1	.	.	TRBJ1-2	TGCAGTGCTAGTAGTTTGGATGTCTATGGCTACACCTTC	CSASSLDVYGYTF
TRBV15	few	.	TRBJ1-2	TGTGCCACCAGCAGAGGCGGGCGCAACCTATTTCCTCCCTATGGCTACACCTTC	CATSRGGRNLFPPYGYTF
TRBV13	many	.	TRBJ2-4	TGTGCCAGCAGCTTTCAGGTGGGAAACATTCAGTACTTC	CASSFQVGNIQYF
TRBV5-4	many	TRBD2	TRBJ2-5	TGTGCCAGCAGCTTTAATCATCCGGGACTAGCGGGGGGGCCATCTCTGACCCAGTACTTC	CASSFNHPGLAGGPSLTQYF
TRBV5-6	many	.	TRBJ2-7	TGTGCCAGCAGCTTGATTCTGGAGCAGTACTTAGGCGAGCAGTACTTC	CASSLILEQYLGEQYF
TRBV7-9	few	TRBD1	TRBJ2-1	TGTGCCAGCAGCGCCGGGACAGGGAACAATGAGCAGTTCTTC	CASSAGTGNNEQFF
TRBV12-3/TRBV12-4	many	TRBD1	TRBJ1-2	TGTGCCAGCAGTTCGGACAGGTCCTACTATGGCTACACCTTC	CASSSDRSYYGYTF
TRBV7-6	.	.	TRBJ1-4	TGTGCCAGCAGCCCGGCCGGGGGTTGGGAGGAAAAACTGTTTTTT	CASSPAGGWEEKLFF
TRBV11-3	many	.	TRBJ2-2	TGTGCCAGCAGCTCCGATGGTCCCGACACCGGGGAGCTGTTTTTT	CASSSDGPDTGELFF
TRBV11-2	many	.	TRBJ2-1	TGTGCCAGCAGCTTAGGGGTACGGGGCCCAGTAACACATGAGCAGTTCTTC	CASSLGVRGPVTHEQFF
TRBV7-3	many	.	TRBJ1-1	TGTGCCAGCAGCTTAACGGGGGCGACTGAAGCTTTCTTT	CASSLTGATEAFF
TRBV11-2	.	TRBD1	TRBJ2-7	TGTGCCAGCAGCTTAGGTCTCGGGACAGTCTACGAGCAGTACTTC	CASSLGLGTVYEQYF
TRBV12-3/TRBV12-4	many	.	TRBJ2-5	TGTGCCAGCTCTGGGGTACCACAAGAGACCCAGTACTTC	CASSGVPQETQYF
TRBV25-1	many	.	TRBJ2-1	TGTGCCAGCAGTGAACAGGGAATCAATGAGCAGTTCTTC	CASSEQGINEQFF
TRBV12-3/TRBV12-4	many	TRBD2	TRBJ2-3	TGTGCCAGCAACTCTGGGACTAGATCCACAGATACGCAGTATTTT	CASNSGTRSTDTQYF